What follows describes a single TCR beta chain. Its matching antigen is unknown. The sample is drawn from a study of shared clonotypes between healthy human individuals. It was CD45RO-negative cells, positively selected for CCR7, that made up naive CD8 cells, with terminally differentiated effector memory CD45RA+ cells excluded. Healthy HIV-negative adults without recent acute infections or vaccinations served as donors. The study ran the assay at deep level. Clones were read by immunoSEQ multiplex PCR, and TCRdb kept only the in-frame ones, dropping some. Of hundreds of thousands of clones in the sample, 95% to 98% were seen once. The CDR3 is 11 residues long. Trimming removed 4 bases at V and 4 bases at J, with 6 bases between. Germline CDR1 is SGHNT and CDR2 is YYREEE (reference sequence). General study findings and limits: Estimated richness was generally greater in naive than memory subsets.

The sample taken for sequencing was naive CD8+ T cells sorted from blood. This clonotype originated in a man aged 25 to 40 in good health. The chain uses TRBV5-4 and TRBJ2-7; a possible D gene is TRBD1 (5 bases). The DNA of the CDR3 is TGTGCCAGCAGCAAGGGGTACGAGCAGTACTTC. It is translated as CASSKGYEQYF.